This passage covers 28 T cell receptor beta chains from one sample sequenced in a study of cytotoxic CD8 clonotypes in ibrutinib-treated CLL. Produced via immunoSEQ multiplex PCR; TCRdb's table is partial and in-frame only. This table holds about 68,000 clones, about two thirds found once. Source: PBMCs, taken after 12 months of ibrutinib treatment. Receptors originate from a human donor with chronic lymphocytic leukemia.

This chain connects TRBV18 to TRBJ2-3, with 7 bases lining up with TRBD2. The CDR3 loop spans 15 amino acids. Germline-derived CDR1 and CDR2 are KGHSH and LQKENI. Losses at the gene ends were 2 bases for V and 1 base for J; bases not matched to a gene: 3. The CDR3 DNA sequence: TGTGCCAGCTCACCATTCGCGGGGGGCACAGATACGCAGTATTTT. Translating it yields CASSPFAGGTDTQYF.

The genes are TRBV20-1 and TRBJ1-4; D is unresolved. The CDR3 length is 10 residues. V gave up 5 bases and J gave up 7 bases, with 5 bases separating them. Germline assignment: CDR1 DFQATT and CDR2 SNEGSKA (reference sequence). The DNA of the CDR3 is TGCAGTGCTTCAAGTGAAAAACTGTTTTTT. Translating it yields CSASSEKLFF.

V gene TRBV29-1 combines with J gene TRBJ1-4, with D possibly TRBD1 on 6 matching bases. Trimming removed 5 bases at V and 0 bases at J, with 10 bases between. CDR1 and CDR2 from the germline V gene are SQVTM and ANQGSEA. This CDR3 comprises 14 residues. In nucleotides, the CDR3 is TGCAGCGTTTCCACAGGGTCAACTAATGAAAAACTGTTTTTT. It specifies CSVSTGSTNEKLFF.

This chain links TRBV18 with TRBJ1-1; possibly TRBD1 for D (6 bases). This CDR3 contains 12 residues. V gave up 4 bases and J gave up 4 bases, with 7 bases separating them. Germline V gene lookup returns CDR1 KGHSH and CDR2 LQKENI. The CDR3 bases are TGTGCCAGCTCACGGGGGCTCACTGAAGCTTTCTTT. Its translation is CASSRGLTEAFF.

This sequence joins TRBV6-5 and TRBJ2-2; TRBD1 matches at 10 bases. The CDR3 consists of 13 residues. After removal of 8 bases from V and 7 bases from J, the junction contained 4 bases not matched to a gene. Germline V gene data show CDR1 as MNHEY and CDR2 as SVGAGI. DNA of the CDR3: TGTGCCAGCCGACAGGGGGCGAGCGGGGAGCTGTTTTTT. Amino acids: CASRQGASGELFF.

This clone was recorded a few times. V usage is TRBV28 and J usage is TRBJ1-4; maybe TRBD1 (6 bases). Trimming pared 7 bases from V and 7 bases from J, leaving 16 bases between. Germline V gene sequence: CDR1 MDHEN, CDR2 SYDVKM. This CDR3 is 14 amino acids long. For the CDR3, the DNA is TGTGCCAGCACCCAGGGGATAGTCGTTGAAAAACTGTTTTTT. Translating gives CASTQGIVVEKLFF.

The chain couples TRBV7-9 to TRBJ1-2, with D hard to call. The V gene's germline CDR1 is SEHNR and CDR2 FQNEAQ (reference sequence). The CDR3 runs 11 residues. Trimming removed 0 bases at V and 8 bases at J, with 4 bases between. CDR3: CASSLAHGYTF. The CDR3 bases are TGTGCCAGCAGCTTAGCGCACGGCTACACCTTC.

The rearrangement links TRBV7-6 to TRBJ1-6; perhaps TRBD1 as D (5 bases). V was trimmed by 0 bases and J by 10 bases, leaving 10 bases between them. The germline CDR1 and CDR2 sequences are SGHVS and FNYEAQ. The CDR3 covers 14 residues. The CDR3, as DNA: TGTGCCAGCAGCTTAGCGGGGGAACAATCACCCCTCCACTTT. It encodes CASSLAGEQSPLHF. Full variable domain (rest looked up from reference TRBV7-6 and TRBJ1-6): GAGVSQSPRYKVTKRGQDVALRCDPISGHVSLYWYRQALGQGPEFLTYFNYEAQQDKSGLPNDRFSAERPEGSISTLTIQRTEQRDSAMYRCASSLAGEQSPLHFGNGTRLTVT.

The rearrangement links TRBV4-1 to TRBJ1-2; the D is unclear. Germline V gives CDR1 MGHRA, CDR2 YSYEKL. V gave up 0 bases and J gave up 0 bases, with 8 bases separating them. This CDR3 has 15 amino acids. DNA of the CDR3: TGCGCCAGCAGCCAAGATCCAGGTGCTAACTATGGCTACACCTTC. Protein sequence: CASSQDPGANYGYTF.

The rearrangement joins TRBV10-3 to TRBJ1-1, with D hard to call. CDR1 ENHRY and CDR2 SYGVKD come from the germline V gene. The CDR3 runs to 11 residues. The V and J ends lost 4 bases and 5 bases respectively, with 5 bases between them. CDR3 amino acids: CAISGGTEAFF. Here the CDR3 DNA reads TGTGCCATCAGTGGTGGGACTGAAGCTTTCTTT.

This rearrangement joins TRBV7-3 to TRBJ1-1; maybe TRBD1 (5 bases). Germline V CDR1 and CDR2: SGHTA, FQGTGA. The CDR3 contains 13 residues. V was pared by 3 bases and J by 4 bases, with 9 bases between. CDR3 sequence (DNA): TGTGCCAGCAGCTTCGGGACGGGCACTGAAGCTTTCTTT. Translation: CASSFGTGTEAFF.

V is TRBV30 and J is TRBJ1-2; possibly TRBD1 for D (5 bases). CDR1 GTSNPN and CDR2 SVGIG come from the germline V gene (reference sequence). CDR3 size: 14 residues. V lost 1 base and J lost 2, with 11 bases in between. As DNA, the CDR3 is TGTGCCTGGAGTGGCGGACGGGGGAACTATGGCTACACCTTC. As protein: CAWSGGRGNYGYTF.

This clone appeared a few times. The rearrangement uses TRBV5-1 and TRBJ2-2, with 7 bases fitting TRBD1. The CDR3 is 15 amino acids. The junction had 9 bases not matched to a gene; V was cut back by 4 bases and J by 6 bases. The germline gives CDR1 SGHRS, CDR2 YFSETQ. DNA for the CDR3: TGCGCCAGCAGCATCCGACAGGGCCCCTCCGGGGAGCTGTTTTTT. It yields the protein CASSIRQGPSGELFF. The full variable domain, in which reference TRBV5-1 and TRBJ2-2 provide the parts outside the CDR3, is KAGVTQTPRYLIKTRGQQVTLSCSPISGHRSVSWYQQTPGQGLQFLFEYFSETQRNKGNFPGRFSGRQFSNSRSEMNVSTLELGDSALYLCASSIRQGPSGELFFGEGSRLTVL.

The genes are TRBV19 and TRBJ1-6; 8 nucleotides match TRBD1. The ends lost 7 bases at V and 7 bases at J; junction bases unmatched: 12. This CDR3 region has 16 residues. Germline V lookup: CDR1 LNHDA, CDR2 SQIVND (reference sequence). CDR3 protein: CASTNPQGAGNSPLHF. The CDR3 nucleotides read TGTGCCAGTACTAACCCCCAGGGGGCCGGAAATTCACCCCTCCACTTT.

The chain is built from TRBV6-5 and TRBJ2-3, with no clear D. Germline V gene lookup returns CDR1 MNHEY and CDR2 SVGAGI. Trimming removed 0 bases from V and 5 bases from J, with 12 bases in between. This CDR3 has 15 amino acids. The CDR3 is CASSYSVVPGDTQYF. Here the CDR3 DNA reads TGTGCCAGCAGTTACTCGGTAGTCCCGGGAGATACGCAGTATTTT.

The chain recombines TRBV6-5 with TRBJ1-1, with D perhaps matching TRBD1 (5 bases). V shed 0 bases and J shed 5 bases, with 10 bases lying between them. Germline V gene sequence: CDR1 MNHEY, CDR2 SVGAGI. CDR3 size: 14 residues. For the CDR3, the DNA is TGTGCCAGCAGTTACTCGAAAAGGGGAACTGAAGCTTTCTTT. It translates to CASSYSKRGTEAFF.

This clone was detected a few times. The chain employs TRBV11-3 and TRBJ2-3; possible D gene TRBD2, 5 bases. The V end lost 3 bases, the J end lost 2 bases, and 9 bases lay between the germline ends. CDR1 is SGHNT and CDR2 is YENEEA in the germline V gene. CDR3 length: 14 amino acids. CDR3 coding DNA: TGTGCCAGCAGCTTGTTGAGGGACACAGATACGCAGTATTTT. This sequence encodes CASSLLRDTDTQYF.

V usage is TRBV5-1 and J usage is TRBJ1-1; 9 nucleotides match TRBD1. The CDR3 is 12 residues long. The ends lost 5 bases at V and 6 bases at J; junction bases unmatched: 2. Germline V lookup: CDR1 SGHRS, CDR2 YFSETQ. CDR3 coding DNA: TGCGCCAGCAGGGACAGGGGTCCTGAAGCTTTCTTT. Its translation: CASRDRGPEAFF.

The chain recombines TRBV11-2 with TRBJ2-3; D perhaps matches TRBD2 (7 bases). The CDR3 spans 15 residues. Trimming pared 2 bases from V and 5 bases from J, leaving 14 bases between. Germline V gene lookup returns CDR1 SGHAT and CDR2 FQNNGV. The CDR3, as DNA: TGTGCCAGCAGCTTATCCGGGGGGCACTTAGATACGCAGTATTTT. Its translation: CASSLSGGHLDTQYF.

This chain connects TRBV29-1 to TRBJ2-7; TRBD2 agrees at 15 bases. The length of the CDR3 is 16 residues. Germline CDR1 reads SQVTM; CDR2 reads ANQGSEA. J lost 4 bases, V lost 1 base, and 5 bases had no gene match. The CDR3 DNA sequence: TGCAGCGTTGAAGGTGGGACTAGCGGGGGGAAATACGAGCAGTACTTC. The encoded protein is CSVEGGTSGGKYEQYF.

In the case of this clone: Other DNA sequences in this sample translate to the same CDR3. J is TRBJ1-2 and V is TRBV14; D not certain. The germline V gene has CDR1 SGHDN and CDR2 FVKESK. Deletions cut 1 base from V and 5 bases from J, with 8 bases between. The CDR3 totals 13 residues. CDR3 DNA: TGTGCCAGCAGCCAAGGGCAAACGTATGGCTACACCTTC. Protein: CASSQGQTYGYTF. The whole variable domain, remainder taken from reference TRBV14 and TRBJ1-2, is EAGVTQFPSHSVIEKGQTVTLRCDPISGHDNLYWYRRVMGKEIKFLLHFVKESKQDESGMPNNRFLAERTGGTYSTLKVQPAELEDSGVYFCASSQGQTYGYTFGSGTRLTVV.

This chain links TRBV6-6 with TRBJ1-4; TRBD1 aligns across 7 bases. Germline loops: CDR1 MNHNY, CDR2 SVGAGI (reference sequence). V lost 4 bases to trimming and J lost 4 bases; unmatched junction nucleotides: 6. This CDR3 is 15 amino acids long. CDR3 DNA sequence: TGTGCCAGCAGTTTCAGACAGGGCTTTAATGAAAAACTGTTTTTT. Protein product: CASSFRQGFNEKLFF.

The chain has TRBV19 and TRBJ2-2, with a weak D call TRBD2 (6 bases). In germline, CDR1 is LNHDA, CDR2 SQIVND (reference sequence). V shed 6 bases and J shed 4 bases, with 18 bases lying between them. The CDR3 runs 16 residues. The DNA of the CDR3 is TGTGCCAGTAGGATTCCAGGCGGGGTCGCCACCGGGGAGCTGTTTTTT. Translation: CASRIPGGVATGELFF.

The rearrangement uses TRBV5-3 and TRBJ1-1, with 7 bases identical to TRBD1. TRBV5-3 is recorded as an ORF, its role being uncertain. V was clipped by 3 bases and J by 4 bases; unmatched bases: 9. The CDR3 is made up of 15 amino acids. The CDR3 loop reads CARSSTDRATTEAFF. CDR3 nucleotide sequence: TGTGCCAGAAGCTCGACCGACAGGGCCACCACTGAAGCTTTCTTT.

The chain has TRBV7-8 and TRBJ2-3; TRBD2 aligns across 15 bases. CDR3 length: 16 amino acids. Germline CDR1 is SGHVS and CDR2 is FQNEAQ. The junction had 7 bases not matched to a gene; V was cut back by 7 bases and J by 5 bases. CDR3 amino acids: CASTPWTSGGEDTQYF. The DNA of the CDR3 is TGTGCCAGCACCCCTTGGACTAGCGGGGGGGAAGATACGCAGTATTTT.

This clone was counted only a few times. Other DNA sequences in the same sample also yield this CDR3. J is TRBJ2-1 and V is TRBV18; D may be TRBD1 (6 bases). CDR3 length equals 15 residues. Germline V gives CDR1 KGHSH, CDR2 LQKENI. Trimming took 6 bases from V and 7 from J, leaving 19 bases between them. Written as DNA, the CDR3 is TGTGCCAGCTCGCCCCCCAGCGGCAGGGGTAATGAGCAGTTCTTC. It specifies CASSPPSGRGNEQFF.

The gene calls are TRBV6-5 and TRBJ1-4; D unclear. This CDR3 comprises 13 residues. Germline assignment: CDR1 MNHEY and CDR2 SVGAGI. V was trimmed by 7 bases and J by 4 bases, leaving 10 bases between them. The CDR3 sequence is CASKRRFNEKLFF. CDR3 coding DNA: TGTGCCAGCAAAAGACGGTTTAATGAAAAACTGTTTTTT.

The J gene is TRBJ1-5, the V gene TRBV7-2; no firm D call. The CDR3 spans 13 residues. Germline CDR1 and CDR2: SGHTA and FQGNSA. V was clipped by 2 bases and J by 6 bases, with 8 bases between them. In DNA form, the CDR3 reads TGTGCCAGCAGCTTAACAGTCCGTCAGCCCCAGCATTTT. It yields the protein CASSLTVRQPQHF.